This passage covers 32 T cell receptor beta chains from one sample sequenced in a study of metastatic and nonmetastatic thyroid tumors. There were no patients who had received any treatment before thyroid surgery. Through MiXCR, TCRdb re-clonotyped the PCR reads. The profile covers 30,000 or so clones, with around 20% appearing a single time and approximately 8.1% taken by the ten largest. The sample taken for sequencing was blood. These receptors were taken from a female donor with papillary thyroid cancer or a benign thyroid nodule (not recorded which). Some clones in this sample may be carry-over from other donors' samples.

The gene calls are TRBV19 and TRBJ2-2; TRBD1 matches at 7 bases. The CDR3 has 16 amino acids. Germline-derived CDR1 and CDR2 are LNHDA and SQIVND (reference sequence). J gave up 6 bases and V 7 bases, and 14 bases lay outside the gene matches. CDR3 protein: CASTYRTGLGPGELFF. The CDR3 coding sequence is TGTGCCAGTACCTATCGGACAGGTTTGGGACCCGGGGAGCTGTTTTTT.

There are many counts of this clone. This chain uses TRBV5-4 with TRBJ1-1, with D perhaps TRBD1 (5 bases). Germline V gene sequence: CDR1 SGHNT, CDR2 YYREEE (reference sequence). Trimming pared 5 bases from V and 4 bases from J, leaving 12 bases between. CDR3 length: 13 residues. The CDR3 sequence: CASSFMGGTEAFF. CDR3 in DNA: TGTGCCAGCAGTTTCATGGGGGGCACTGAAGCTTTCTTT.

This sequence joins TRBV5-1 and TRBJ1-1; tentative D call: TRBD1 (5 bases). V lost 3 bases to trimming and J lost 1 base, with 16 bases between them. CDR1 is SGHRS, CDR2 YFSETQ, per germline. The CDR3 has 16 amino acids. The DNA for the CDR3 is TGCGCCAGCAGCTCCATCACAGGAGCCGGGAACACTGAAGCTTTCTTT. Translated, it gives CASSSITGAGNTEAFF.

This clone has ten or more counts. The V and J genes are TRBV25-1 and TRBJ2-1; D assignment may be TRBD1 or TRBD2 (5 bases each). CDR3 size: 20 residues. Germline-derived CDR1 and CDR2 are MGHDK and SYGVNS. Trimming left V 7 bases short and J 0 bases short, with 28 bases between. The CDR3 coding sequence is TGTGCCAGCAAAGCACTTATCTCCGGGACCCGCGGAAGCTCCTACAATGAGCAGTTCTTC. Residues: CASKALISGTRGSSYNEQFF.

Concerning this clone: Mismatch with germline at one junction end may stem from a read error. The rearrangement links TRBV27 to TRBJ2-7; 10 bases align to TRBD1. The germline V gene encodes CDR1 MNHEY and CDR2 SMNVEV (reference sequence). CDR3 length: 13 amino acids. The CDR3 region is CAPAGTGDYEQNF. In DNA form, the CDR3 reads TGTGCCCCCGCAGGGACAGGGGACTACGAGCAGAACTTC.

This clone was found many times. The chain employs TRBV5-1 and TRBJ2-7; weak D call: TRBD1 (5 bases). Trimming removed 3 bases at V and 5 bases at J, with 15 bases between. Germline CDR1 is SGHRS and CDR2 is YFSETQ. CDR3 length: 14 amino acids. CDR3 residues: CASSWQGNADEQYF. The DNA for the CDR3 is TGCGCCAGCAGCTGGCAGGGTAATGCGGACGAGCAGTACTTC.

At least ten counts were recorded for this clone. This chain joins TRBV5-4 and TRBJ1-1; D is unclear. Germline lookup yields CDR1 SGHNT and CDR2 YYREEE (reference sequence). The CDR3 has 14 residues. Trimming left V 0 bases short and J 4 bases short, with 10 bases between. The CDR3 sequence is CASSLDSASTEAFF. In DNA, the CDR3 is TGTGCCAGCAGCTTGGACAGCGCTTCCACTGAAGCTTTCTTT.

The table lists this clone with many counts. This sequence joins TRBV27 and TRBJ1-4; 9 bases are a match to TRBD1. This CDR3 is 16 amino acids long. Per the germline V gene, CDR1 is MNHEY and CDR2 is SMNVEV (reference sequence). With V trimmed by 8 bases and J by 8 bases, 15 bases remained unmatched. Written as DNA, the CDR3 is TGTGCCAGCTCTATCACTCCGGGACAGGGTGGCGAAAAACTGTTTTTT. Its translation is CASSITPGQGGEKLFF.

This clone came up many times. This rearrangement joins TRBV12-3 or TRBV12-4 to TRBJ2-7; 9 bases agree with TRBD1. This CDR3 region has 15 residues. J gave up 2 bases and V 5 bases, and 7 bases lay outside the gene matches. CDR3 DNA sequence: TGTGCCAGCAGTGGGGACAGGGAAAACCCCTACGAGCAGTACTTC. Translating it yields CASSGDRENPYEQYF.

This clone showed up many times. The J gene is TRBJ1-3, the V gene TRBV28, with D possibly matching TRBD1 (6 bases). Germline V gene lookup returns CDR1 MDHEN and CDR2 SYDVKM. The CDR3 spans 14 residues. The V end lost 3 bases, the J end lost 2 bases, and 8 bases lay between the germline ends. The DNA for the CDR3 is TGTGCCAGCAGTTTTGGACAGCCTGGAAACACCATATATTTT. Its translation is CASSFGQPGNTIYF.

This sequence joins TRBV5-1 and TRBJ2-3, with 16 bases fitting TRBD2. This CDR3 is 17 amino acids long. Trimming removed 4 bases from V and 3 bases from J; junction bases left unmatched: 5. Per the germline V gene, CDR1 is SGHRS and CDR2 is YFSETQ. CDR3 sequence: CASSPGLAGGRTDTQYF. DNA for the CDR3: TGCGCCAGCAGCCCGGGACTAGCGGGAGGGCGGACAGATACGCAGTATTTT.

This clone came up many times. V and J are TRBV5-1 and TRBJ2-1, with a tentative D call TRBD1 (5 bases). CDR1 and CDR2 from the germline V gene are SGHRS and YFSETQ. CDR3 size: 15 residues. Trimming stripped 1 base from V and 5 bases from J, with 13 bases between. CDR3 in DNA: TGCGCCAGCAGCTTGAGGCAGGGCACACACAATGAGCAGTTCTTC. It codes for CASSLRQGTHNEQFF.

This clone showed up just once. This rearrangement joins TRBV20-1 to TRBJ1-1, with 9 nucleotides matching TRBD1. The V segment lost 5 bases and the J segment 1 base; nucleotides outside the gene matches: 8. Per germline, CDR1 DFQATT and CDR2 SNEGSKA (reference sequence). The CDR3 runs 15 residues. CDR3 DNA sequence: TGCAGTGCTTTTACAGGGGGCGCGGGGAACACTGAAGCTTTCTTT. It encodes CSAFTGGAGNTEAFF.

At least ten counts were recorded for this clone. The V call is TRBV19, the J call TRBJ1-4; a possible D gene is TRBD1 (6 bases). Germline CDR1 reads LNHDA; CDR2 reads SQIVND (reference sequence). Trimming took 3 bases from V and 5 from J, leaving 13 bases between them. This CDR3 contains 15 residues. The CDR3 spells CASSMEDSKNEKLFF. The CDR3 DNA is TGTGCCAGTAGTATGGAGGACAGCAAAAATGAAAAACTGTTTTTT.

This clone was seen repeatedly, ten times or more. The CDR3, as DNA: TGTGCCAGCAGCGCCGACAGCCACCCCACAGATACGCAGTATTTT. Protein product: CASSADSHPTDTQYF. V and J are TRBV9 and TRBJ2-3, with D perhaps TRBD1 (5 bases). Germline-derived CDR1 and CDR2 are SGDLS and YYNGEE. Trimming left V 3 bases short and J 2 bases short, with 13 bases between. There are 15 residues in the CDR3. The entire variable domain, with the rest obtained from reference TRBV9 and TRBJ2-3, is as follows: DSGVTQTPKHLITATGQRVTLRCSPRSGDLSVYWYQQSLDQGLQFLIQYYNGEERAKGNILERFSAQQFPDLHSELNLSSLELGDSALYFCASSADSHPTDTQYFGPGTRLTVL.

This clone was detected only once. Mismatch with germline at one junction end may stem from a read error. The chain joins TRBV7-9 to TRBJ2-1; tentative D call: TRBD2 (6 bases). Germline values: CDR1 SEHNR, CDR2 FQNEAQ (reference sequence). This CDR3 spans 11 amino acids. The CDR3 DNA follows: TGTGCCAGCAGCCGGGAGAGGGTCCGGGTCTTC. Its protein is CASSRERVRVF.

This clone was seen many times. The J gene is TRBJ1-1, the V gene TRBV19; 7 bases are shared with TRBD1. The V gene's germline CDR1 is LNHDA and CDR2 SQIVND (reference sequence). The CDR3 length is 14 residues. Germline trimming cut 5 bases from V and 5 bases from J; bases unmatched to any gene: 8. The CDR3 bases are TGTGCCAGTAGTTCTGGACAGGCTGGAACTGAAGCTTTCTTT. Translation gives CASSSGQAGTEAFF.

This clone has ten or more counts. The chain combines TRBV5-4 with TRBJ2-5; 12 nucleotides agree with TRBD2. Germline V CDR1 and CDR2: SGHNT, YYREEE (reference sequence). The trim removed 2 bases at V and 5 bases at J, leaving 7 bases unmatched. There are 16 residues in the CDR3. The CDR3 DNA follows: TGTGCCAGCAGCTTCGTACTAGCGGGGGGCGGGGAGACCCAGTACTTC. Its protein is CASSFVLAGGGETQYF.

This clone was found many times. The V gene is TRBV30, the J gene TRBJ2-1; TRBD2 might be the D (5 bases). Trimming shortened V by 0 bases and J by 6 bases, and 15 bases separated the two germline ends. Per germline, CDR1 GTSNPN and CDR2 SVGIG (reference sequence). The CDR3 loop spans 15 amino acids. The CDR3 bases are TGTGCCTGGAGTGTGATTGTTAGCGAGATCAATGAGCAGTTCTTC. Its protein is CAWSVIVSEINEQFF.

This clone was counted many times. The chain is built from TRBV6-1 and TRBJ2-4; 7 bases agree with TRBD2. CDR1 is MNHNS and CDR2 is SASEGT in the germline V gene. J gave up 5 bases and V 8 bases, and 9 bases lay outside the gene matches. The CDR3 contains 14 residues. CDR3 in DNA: TGTGCCAGCCGACCTAGTGGGAGGGAAAACATTCAGTACTTC. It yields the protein CASRPSGRENIQYF.

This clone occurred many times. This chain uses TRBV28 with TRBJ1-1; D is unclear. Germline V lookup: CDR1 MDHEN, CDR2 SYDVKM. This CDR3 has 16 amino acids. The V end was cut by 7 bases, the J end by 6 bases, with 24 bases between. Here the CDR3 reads CASTPGVGTAGSEAFF. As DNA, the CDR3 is TGTGCCAGCACCCCAGGTGTGGGAACGGCTGGTTCTGAAGCTTTCTTT.

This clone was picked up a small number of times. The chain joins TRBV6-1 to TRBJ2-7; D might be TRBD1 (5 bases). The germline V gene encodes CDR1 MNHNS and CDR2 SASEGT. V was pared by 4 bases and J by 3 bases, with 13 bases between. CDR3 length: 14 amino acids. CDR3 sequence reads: CASSARGIVYEQYF. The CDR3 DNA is TGTGCCAGCAGTGCAAGGGGTATCGTCTACGAGCAGTACTTC.

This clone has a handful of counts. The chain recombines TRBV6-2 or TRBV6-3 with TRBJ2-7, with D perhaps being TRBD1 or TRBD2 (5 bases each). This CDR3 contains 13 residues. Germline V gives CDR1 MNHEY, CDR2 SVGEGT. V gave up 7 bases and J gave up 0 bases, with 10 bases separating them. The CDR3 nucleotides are TGTGCCAGCAAGCTAGGGACCTCCTACGAGCAGTACTTC. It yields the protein CASKLGTSYEQYF.

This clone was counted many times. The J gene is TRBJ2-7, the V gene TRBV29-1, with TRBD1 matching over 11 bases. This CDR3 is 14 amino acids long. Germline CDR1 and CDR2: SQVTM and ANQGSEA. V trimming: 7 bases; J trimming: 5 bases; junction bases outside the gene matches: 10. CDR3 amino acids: CSASGGDRGNEQYF. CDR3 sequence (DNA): TGCAGCGCCTCCGGAGGGGACAGGGGGAACGAGCAGTACTTC.

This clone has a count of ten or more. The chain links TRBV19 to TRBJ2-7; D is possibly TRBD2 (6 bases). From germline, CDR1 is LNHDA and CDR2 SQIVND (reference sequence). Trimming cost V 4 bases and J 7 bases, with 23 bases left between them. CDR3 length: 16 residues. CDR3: CASSSGLGRAGGEQYF. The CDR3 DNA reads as TGTGCCAGTAGTAGCGGTCTTGGCAGAGCAGGAGGGGAGCAGTACTTC.

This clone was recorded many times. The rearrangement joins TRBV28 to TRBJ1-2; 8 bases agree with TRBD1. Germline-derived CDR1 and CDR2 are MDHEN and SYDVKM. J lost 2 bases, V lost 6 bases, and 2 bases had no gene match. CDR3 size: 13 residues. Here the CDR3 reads CASRWTGNYGYTF. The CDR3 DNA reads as TGTGCCAGCAGGTGGACAGGGAACTATGGCTACACCTTC.

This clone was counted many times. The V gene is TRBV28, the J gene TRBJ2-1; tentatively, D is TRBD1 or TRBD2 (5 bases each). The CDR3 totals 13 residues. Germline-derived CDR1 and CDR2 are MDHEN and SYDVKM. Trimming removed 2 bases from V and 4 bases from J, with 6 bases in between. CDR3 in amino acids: CASSLGGYNEQFF. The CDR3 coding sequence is TGTGCCAGCAGTTTAGGGGGATACAATGAGCAGTTCTTC.

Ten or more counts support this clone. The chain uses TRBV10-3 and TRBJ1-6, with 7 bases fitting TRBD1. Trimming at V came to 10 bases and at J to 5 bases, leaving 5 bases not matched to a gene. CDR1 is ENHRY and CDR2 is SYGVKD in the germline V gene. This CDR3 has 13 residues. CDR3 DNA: TGTGCCACGACAGGGACAGATAATTCACCCCTCCACTTT. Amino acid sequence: CATTGTDNSPLHF.

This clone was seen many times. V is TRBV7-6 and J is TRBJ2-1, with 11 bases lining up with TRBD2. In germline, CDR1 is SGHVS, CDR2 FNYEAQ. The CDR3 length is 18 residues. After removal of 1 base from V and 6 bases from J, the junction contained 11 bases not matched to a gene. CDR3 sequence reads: CASSLVPSGGRMANEQFF. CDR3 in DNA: TGTGCCAGCAGCTTAGTCCCTAGCGGGGGGCGAATGGCCAATGAGCAGTTCTTC.

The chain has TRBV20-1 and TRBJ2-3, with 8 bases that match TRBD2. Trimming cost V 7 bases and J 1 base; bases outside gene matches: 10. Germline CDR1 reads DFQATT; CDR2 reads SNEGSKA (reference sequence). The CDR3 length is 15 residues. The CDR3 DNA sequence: TGCAGTGTCCCGGGAGCGGGAGCGGGCACAGATACGCAGTATTTT. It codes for CSVPGAGAGTDTQYF.

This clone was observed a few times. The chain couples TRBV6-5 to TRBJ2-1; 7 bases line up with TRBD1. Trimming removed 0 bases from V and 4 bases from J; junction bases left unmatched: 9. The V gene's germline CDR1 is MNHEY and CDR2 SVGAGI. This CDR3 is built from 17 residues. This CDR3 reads CASSYSFPGQVYNEQFF. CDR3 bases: TGTGCCAGCAGTTACTCGTTTCCAGGACAGGTGTACAATGAGCAGTTCTTC.

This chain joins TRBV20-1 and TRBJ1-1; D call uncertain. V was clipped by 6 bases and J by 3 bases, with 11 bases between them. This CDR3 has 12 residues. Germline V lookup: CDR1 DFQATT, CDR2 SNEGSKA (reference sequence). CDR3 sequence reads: CSAKVLYTEAFF. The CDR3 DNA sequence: TGCAGTGCAAAGGTACTATACACTGAAGCTTTCTTT.